The clone carrying this T cell receptor beta chain was observed a few times. Its antigen is currently unknown. Looked up from germline, CDR1 is SGHDT and CDR2 is YYEEEE. Unmatched junction bases numbered 17, after V lost 4 bases and J lost 6 bases. This CDR3 spans 17 amino acids. Sequenced material consisted of expressed TCRB transcripts (all of the isolated RNA was reverse transcribed). Each sample of naive, central memory or regulatory T cells had, on average, roughly 3.6 million reads. Using immunoSEQ multiplex PCR, the repertoire was profiled, and TCRdb retains in-frame clones only, with some absent. The sample lists 150,000 to 190,000 clones; about 9.3% were seen once. The data are from a study of beta chain features in type 1 diabetes. Study summary: The number of sorted cells examined across all samples was approximately 100 million. Study observations and caveats: Researchers report that Type 1 diabetes patients had moderately but significantly shorter TCRB CDR3s across all four CD4+ subsets.

The receptor's source is a young man with type 1 diabetes. Sequencing was carried out using central memory CD4+ T cells from blood. The chain uses TRBV5-6 and TRBJ2-7, with TRBD1 identical over 9 bases. The CDR3 spells CASSPFRGNRGLPEQYF. CDR3 sequence (DNA): TGTGCCAGCAGCCCTTTCAGAGGGAACAGGGGGCTCCCCGAGCAGTACTTC.